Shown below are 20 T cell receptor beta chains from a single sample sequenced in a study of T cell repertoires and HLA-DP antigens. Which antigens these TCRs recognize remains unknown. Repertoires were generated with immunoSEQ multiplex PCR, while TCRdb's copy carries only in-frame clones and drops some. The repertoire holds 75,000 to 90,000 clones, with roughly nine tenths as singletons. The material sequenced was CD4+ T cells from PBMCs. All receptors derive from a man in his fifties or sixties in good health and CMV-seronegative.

The CDR3 DNA is TGTGCCAGCACCGCCGGGACCACTAACTATGGCTACACCTTC. Translated, it gives CASTAGTTNYGYTF. The chain recombines TRBV28 with TRBJ1-2, with a weak D call TRBD1 (5 bases). The V and J ends lost 7 bases and 0 bases respectively, with 12 bases between them. Germline lookup yields CDR1 MDHEN and CDR2 SYDVKM. The CDR3 length is 14 residues.

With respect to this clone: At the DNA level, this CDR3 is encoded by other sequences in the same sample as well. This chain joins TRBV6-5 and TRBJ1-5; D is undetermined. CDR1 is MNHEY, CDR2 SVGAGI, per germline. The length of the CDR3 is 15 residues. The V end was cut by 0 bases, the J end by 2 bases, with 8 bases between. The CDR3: CASSYSQTRNQPQHF. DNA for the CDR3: TGTGCCAGCAGTTACTCGCAAACTCGCAATCAGCCCCAGCATTTT.

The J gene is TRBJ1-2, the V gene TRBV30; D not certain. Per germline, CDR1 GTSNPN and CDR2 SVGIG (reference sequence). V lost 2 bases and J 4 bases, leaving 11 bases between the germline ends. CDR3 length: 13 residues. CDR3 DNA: TGTGCCTGGAGTAGCCAGCCACTCTATGGCTACACCTTC. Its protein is CAWSSQPLYGYTF.

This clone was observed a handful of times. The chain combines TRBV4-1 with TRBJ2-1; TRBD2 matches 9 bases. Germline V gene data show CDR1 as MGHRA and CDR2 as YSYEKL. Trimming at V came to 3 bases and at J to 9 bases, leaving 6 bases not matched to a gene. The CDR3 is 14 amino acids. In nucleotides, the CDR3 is TGCGCCAGCAGCCAGGCGGGGGGGCCAGTTGAGCAGTTCTTC. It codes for CASSQAGGPVEQFF.

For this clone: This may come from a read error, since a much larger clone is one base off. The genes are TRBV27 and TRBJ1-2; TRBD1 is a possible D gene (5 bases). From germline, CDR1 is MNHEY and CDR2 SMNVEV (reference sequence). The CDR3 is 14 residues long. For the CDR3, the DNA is TGTGCCAACAGTTCGCAGGGAAAGGGGTATGGCTACACCTTC. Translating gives CANSSQGKGYGYTF.

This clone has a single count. CDR3 in DNA: TGTGCCAGCAGTAACAGGGTGGGTGTCTACGAGCAGTACTTC. Residues: CASSNRVGVYEQYF. The V call is TRBV27, the J call TRBJ2-7; D perhaps matches TRBD1 (6 bases). Germline lookup yields CDR1 MNHEY and CDR2 SMNVEV (reference sequence). The V end lost 5 bases, the J end lost 3 bases, and 14 bases lay between the germline ends. The length of the CDR3 is 14 residues.

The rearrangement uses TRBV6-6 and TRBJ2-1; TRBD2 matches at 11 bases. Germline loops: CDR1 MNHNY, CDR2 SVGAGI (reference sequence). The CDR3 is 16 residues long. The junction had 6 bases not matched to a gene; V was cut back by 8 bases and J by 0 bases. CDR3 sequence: CASVSGRAVSYNEQFF. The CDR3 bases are TGTGCCAGCGTTAGCGGGAGGGCCGTCTCCTACAATGAGCAGTTCTTC.

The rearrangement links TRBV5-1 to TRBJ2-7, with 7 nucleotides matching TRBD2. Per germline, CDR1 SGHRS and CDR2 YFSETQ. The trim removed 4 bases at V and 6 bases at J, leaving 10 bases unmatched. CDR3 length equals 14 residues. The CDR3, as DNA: TGCGCCAGCAGCATTGGGGGGGATATAGGCGAGCAGTACTTC. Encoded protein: CASSIGGDIGEQYF.

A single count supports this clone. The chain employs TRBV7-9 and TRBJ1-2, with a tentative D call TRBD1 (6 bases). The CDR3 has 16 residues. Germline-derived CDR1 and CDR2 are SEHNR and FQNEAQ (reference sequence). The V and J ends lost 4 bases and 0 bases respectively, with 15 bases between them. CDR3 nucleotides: TGTGCCAGCAGCTCGGTGGGACAAGGGTCTAACTATGGCTACACCTTC. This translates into CASSSVGQGSNYGYTF. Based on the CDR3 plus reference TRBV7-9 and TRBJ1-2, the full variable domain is DTGVSQNPRHKITKRGQNVTFRCDPISEHNRLYWYRQTLGQGPEFLTYFQNEAQLEKSRLLSDRFSAERPKGSFSTLEIQRTEQGDSAMYLCASSSVGQGSNYGYTFGSGTRLTVV.

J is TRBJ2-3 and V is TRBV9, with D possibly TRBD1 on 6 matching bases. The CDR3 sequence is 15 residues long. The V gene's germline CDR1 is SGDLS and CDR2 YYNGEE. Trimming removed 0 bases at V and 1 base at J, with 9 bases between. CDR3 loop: CASSVGAGGTDTQYF. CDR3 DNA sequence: TGTGCCAGCAGCGTAGGGGCAGGGGGCACAGATACGCAGTATTTT.

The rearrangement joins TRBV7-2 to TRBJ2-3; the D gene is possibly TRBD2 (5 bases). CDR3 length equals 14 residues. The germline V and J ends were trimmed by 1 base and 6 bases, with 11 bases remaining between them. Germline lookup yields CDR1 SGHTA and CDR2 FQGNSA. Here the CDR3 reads CASSLGLAFDTQYF. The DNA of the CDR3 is TGTGCCAGCAGCTTAGGCCTAGCTTTCGATACGCAGTATTTT.

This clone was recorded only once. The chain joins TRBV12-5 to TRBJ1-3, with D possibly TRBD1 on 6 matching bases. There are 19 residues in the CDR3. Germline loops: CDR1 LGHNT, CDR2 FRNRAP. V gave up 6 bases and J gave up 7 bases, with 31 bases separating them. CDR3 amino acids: CASGQRQARLGNTRNTIYF. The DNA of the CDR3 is TGTGCTAGTGGACAAAGACAGGCCCGGTTAGGGAACACGCGGAACACCATATATTTT.

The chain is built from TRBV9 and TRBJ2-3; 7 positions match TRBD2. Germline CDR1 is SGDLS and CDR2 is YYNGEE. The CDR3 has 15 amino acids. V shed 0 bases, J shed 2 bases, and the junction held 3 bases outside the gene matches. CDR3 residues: CASSVGAGTTDTQYF. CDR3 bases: TGTGCCAGCAGCGTAGGAGCGGGGACCACAGATACGCAGTATTTT. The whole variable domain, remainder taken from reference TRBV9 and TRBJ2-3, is DSGVTQTPKHLITATGQRVTLRCSPRSGDLSVYWYQQSLDQGLQFLIQYYNGEERAKGNILERFSAQQFPDLHSELNLSSLELGDSALYFCASSVGAGTTDTQYFGPGTRLTVL.

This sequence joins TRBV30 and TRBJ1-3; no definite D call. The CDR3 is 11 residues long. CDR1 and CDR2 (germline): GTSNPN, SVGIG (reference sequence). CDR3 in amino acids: CGAASGNTIYF. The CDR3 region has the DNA TGTGGGGCAGCCTCGGGAAACACCATATATTTT. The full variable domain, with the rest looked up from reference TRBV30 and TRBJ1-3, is SQTIHQWPATLVQPVGSPLSLECTVEGTSNPNLYWYRQAAGRGLQLLFYSVGIGQISSEVPQNLSASRPQDRQFILSSKKLLLSDSGFYLCGAASGNTIYFGEGSWLTVV.

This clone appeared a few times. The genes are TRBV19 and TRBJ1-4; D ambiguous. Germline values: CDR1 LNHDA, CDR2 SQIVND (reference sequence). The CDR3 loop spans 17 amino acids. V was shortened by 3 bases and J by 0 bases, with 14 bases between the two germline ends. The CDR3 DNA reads TGTGCCAGTAGTATTATGGGCACCGTTGCAACTAATGAAAAACTGTTTTTT. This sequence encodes CASSIMGTVATNEKLFF. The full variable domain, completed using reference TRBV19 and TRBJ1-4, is DGGITQSPKYLFRKEGQNVTLSCEQNLNHDAMYWYRQDPGQGLRLIYYSQIVNDFQKGDIAEGYSVSREKKESFPLTVTSAQKNPTAFYLCASSIMGTVATNEKLFFGSGTQLSVL.

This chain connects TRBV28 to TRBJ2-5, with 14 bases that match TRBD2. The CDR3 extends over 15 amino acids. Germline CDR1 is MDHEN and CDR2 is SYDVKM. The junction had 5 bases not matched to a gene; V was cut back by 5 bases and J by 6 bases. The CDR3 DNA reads TGTGCCAGCAGTCAGACTAGCGGGAGGGGAAAGACCCAGTACTTC. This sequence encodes CASSQTSGRGKTQYF.

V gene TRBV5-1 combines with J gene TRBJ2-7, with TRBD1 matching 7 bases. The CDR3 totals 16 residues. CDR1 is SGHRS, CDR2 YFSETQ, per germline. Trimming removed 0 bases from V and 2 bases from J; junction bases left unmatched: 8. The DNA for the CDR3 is TGCGCCAGCAGCTTGGTAGCAGGGGGAAGCGCCTACGAGCAGTACTTC. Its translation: CASSLVAGGSAYEQYF. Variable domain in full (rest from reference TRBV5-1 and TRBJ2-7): KAGVTQTPRYLIKTRGQQVTLSCSPISGHRSVSWYQQTPGQGLQFLFEYFSETQRNKGNFPGRFSGRQFSNSRSEMNVSTLELGDSALYLCASSLVAGGSAYEQYFGPGTRLTVT.

CDR3 protein: CASSYSRDSAYEQYF. The DNA for the CDR3 is TGTGCCAGCAGTTACTCGAGGGACAGCGCCTACGAGCAGTACTTC. This sequence joins TRBV6-6 and TRBJ2-7, with 7 bases identical to TRBD1. The CDR3 runs 15 residues. The V and J ends lost 0 bases and 2 bases, in that order; junction bases with no gene match: 4. Germline V CDR1 and CDR2: MNHNY, SVGAGI (reference sequence).

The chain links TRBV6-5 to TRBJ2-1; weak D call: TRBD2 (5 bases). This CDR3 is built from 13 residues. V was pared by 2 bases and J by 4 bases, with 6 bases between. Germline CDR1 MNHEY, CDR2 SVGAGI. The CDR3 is CASSYKRYNEQFF. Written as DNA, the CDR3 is TGTGCCAGCAGTTACAAGCGGTACAATGAGCAGTTCTTC.

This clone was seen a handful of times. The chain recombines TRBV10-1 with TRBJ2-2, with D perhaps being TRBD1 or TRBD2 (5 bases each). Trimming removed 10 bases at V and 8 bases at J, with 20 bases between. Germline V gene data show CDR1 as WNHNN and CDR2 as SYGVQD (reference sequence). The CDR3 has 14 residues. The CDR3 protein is CAITGAGSRGELFF. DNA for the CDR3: TGCGCCATCACCGGGGCGGGTTCTAGGGGGGAGCTGTTTTTT.